The present TCR beta chain was sequenced within a study of regulatory T cells in long-lasting Graves disease. This clonotype was seen at least ten times. Its antigen remains unidentified. Findings of the study overall: Less diverse TCR repertoires were seen in persistent Graves' patients than in newly diagnosed ones.

The length of the CDR3 is 15 residues. Germline V gene lookup returns CDR1 SGDLS and CDR2 YYNGEE. Trimming cost V 4 bases and J 4 bases, with 18 bases left between them. The time point is: newly diagnosed GD, antithyroid drugs for less than 3 months. TCR sequences were obtained from RNA taken from PBMCs. In building TCR beta libraries, iRepertoire HTBI primers were used together with Arm-PCR of CDR3 regions. In the study's own analysis: Around 59 TRBV and about 14 TRBJ segments were identified across samples. TCRdb re-derived calls from the multiplex PCR reads in MiXCR, one entry per CDR3 protein. It is TCRdb's table, rather than the study itself, that gives the V and J calls and clone size. The table has hundreds of thousands of distinct CDR3 sequences, 13% seen once. These data were also filed under a second study, of T cells in Graves' hyperthyroidism and ophthalmopathy. That publication notes: Before onset, by a median of 6.5 months, the model predicted ophthalmopathy.

V gene TRBV9 combines with J gene TRBJ2-7; D might be TRBD1 (7 bases). The clonotype comes from a man aged 30 to 45 with Graves disease. The sample here was peripheral blood mononuclear cells (PBMCs), taken at new diagnosis, from a patient treated with antithyroid drugs. Here the CDR3 reads CASSPPAGGFYEQYF. CDR3 coding DNA: TGTGCCAGCAGCCCCCCGGCAGGGGGGTTTTACGAGCAGTACTTC.